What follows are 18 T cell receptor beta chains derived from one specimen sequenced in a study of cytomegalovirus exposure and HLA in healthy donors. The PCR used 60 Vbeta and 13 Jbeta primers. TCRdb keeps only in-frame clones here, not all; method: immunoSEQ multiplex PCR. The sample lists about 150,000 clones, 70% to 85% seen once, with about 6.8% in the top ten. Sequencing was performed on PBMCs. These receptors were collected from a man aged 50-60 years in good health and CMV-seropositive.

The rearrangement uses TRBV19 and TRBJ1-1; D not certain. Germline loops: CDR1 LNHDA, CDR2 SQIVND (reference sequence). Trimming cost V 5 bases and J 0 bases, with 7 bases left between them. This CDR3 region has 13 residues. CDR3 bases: TGTGCCAGTAGTCCTACCCTGAACACTGAAGCTTTCTTT. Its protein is CASSPTLNTEAFF.

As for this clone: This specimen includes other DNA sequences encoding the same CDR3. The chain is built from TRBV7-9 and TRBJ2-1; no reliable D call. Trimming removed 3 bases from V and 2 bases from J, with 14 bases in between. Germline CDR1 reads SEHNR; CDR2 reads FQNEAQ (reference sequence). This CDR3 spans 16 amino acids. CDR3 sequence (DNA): TGTGCCAGCAGCTTGAGCCCGTCGCGCACCTACAATGAGCAGTTCTTC. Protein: CASSLSPSRTYNEQFF. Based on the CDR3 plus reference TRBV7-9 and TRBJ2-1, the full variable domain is DTGVSQNPRHKITKRGQNVTFRCDPISEHNRLYWYRQTLGQGPEFLTYFQNEAQLEKSRLLSDRFSAERPKGSFSTLEIQRTEQGDSAMYLCASSLSPSRTYNEQFFGPGTRLTVL.

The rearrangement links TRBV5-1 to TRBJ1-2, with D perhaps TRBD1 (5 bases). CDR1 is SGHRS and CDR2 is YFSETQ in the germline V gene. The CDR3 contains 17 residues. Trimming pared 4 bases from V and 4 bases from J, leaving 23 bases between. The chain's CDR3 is CASSPGGVGNRGYGYTF. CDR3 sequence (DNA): TGCGCCAGCAGCCCCGGGGGGGTGGGCAACCGAGGCTATGGCTACACCTTC.

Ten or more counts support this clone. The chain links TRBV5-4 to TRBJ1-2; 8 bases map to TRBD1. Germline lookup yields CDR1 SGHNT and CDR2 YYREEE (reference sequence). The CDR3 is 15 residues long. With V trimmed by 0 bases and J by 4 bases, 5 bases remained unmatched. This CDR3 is CASSLATGATYGYTF. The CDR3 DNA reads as TGTGCCAGCAGCTTGGCGACAGGGGCGACCTATGGCTACACCTTC.

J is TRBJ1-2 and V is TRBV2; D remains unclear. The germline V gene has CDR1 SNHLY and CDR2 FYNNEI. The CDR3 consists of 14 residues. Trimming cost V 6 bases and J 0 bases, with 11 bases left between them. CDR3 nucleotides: TGTGCCAGCAGCCAAACCCTAGCTAACTATGGCTACACCTTC. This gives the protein CASSQTLANYGYTF.

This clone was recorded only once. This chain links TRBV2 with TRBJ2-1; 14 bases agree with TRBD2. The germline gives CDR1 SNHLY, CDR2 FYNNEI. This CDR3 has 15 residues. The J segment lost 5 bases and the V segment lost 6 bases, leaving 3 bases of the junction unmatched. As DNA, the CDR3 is TGTGCCAGCAGCGGGACTAGCGGGGGAAACAATGAGCAGTTCTTC. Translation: CASSGTSGGNNEQFF.

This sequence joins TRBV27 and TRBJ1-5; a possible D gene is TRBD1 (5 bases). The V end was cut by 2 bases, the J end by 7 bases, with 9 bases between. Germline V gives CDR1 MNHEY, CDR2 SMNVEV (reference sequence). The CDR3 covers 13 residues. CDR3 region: CASSLLTGQPQHF. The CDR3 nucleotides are TGTGCCAGCAGTTTACTTACAGGACAGCCCCAGCATTTT.

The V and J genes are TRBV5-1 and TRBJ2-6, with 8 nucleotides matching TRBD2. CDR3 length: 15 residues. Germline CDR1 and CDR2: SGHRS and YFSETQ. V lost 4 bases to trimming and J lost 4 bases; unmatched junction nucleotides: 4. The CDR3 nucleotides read TGCGCCAGCAGCCGGGAGGGTGGGGGGGCCAACGTCCTGACTTTC. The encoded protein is CASSREGGGANVLTF.

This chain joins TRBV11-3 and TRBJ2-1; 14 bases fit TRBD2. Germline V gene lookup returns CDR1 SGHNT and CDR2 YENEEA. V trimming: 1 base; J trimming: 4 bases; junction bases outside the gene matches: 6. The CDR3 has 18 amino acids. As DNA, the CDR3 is TGTGCCAGCAGCTTAGGACTAGCGGGAGGGAGTCCATACAATGAGCAGTTCTTC. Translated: CASSLGLAGGSPYNEQFF.

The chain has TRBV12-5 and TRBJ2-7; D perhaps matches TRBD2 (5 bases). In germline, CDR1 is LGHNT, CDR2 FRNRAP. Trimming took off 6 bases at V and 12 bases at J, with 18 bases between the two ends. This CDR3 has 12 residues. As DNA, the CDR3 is TGTGCTAGTGGAACTCAGGTGGGGAGTCGGTACTTC. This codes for CASGTQVGSRYF.

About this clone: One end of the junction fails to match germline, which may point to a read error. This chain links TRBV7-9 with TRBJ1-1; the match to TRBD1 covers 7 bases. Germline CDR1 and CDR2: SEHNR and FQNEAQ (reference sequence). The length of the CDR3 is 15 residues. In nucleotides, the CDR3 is TGTTCCAGCAGCTCCCGGGACAGCCTGAACACTGAAGCTTTCTTT. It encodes CSSSSRDSLNTEAFF.

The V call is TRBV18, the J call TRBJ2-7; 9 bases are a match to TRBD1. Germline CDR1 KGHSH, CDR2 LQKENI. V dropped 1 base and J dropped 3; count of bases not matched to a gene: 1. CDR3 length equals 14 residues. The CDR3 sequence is CASSPRQGGYEQYF. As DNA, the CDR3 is TGTGCCAGCTCACCACGACAGGGGGGCTACGAGCAGTACTTC.

In DNA form, the CDR3 reads TGTGCCAGCAGTGTTGCGGGGACAGGGGGCTACACCTTC. Amino acids: CASSVAGTGGYTF. The chain uses TRBV2 and TRBJ1-2; TRBD1 aligns across 9 bases. Per the germline V gene, CDR1 is SNHLY and CDR2 is FYNNEI. The CDR3 runs 13 residues. J lost 8 bases, V lost 4 bases, and 5 bases had no gene match.

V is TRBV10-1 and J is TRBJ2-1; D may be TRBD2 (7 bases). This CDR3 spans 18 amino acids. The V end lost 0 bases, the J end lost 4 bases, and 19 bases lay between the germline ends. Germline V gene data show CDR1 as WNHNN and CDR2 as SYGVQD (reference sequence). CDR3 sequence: CASSESGGGGALYNEQFF. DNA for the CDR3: TGCGCCAGCAGTGAGTCAGGAGGGGGGGGAGCACTTTACAATGAGCAGTTCTTC.

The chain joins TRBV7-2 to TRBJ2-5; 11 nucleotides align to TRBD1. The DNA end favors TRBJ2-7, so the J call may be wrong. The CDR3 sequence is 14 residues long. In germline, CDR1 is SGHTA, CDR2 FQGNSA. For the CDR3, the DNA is TGTGCCAGCAGCTTTGGGACAGGGGGCTACGAGCAGTACTTC. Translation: CASSFGTGGYEQYF.

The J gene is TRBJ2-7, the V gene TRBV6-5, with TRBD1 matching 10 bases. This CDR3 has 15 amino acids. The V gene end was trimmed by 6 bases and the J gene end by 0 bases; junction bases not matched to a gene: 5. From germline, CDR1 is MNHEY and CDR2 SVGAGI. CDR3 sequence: CASSGTGVRSYEQYV. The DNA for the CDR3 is TGTGCCAGCAGCGGGACAGGGGTACGCTCCTACGAGCAGTACGTC.

In nucleotides, the CDR3 is TGTGCCAGCAGTTACTCTACTAGCGGAGAGCAGTTCTTC. As protein: CASSYSTSGEQFF. The chain employs TRBV6-5 and TRBJ2-1, with 8 bases matching TRBD2. V shed 0 bases and J 10 bases; nucleotides not matched to a gene: 2. The CDR3 spans 13 residues. Germline V gene data show CDR1 as MNHEY and CDR2 as SVGAGI.

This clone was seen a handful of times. Here the CDR3 reads CASSPDRGREKLFF. Here the CDR3 DNA reads TGTGCCAGCAGCCCAGACAGGGGGCGGGAAAAACTGTTTTTT. The genes are TRBV6-5 and TRBJ1-4; 10 bases fit TRBD1. Germline CDR1 MNHEY, CDR2 SVGAGI. V lost 6 bases, J lost 8 bases, and 6 bases stayed unmatched. The CDR3 covers 14 residues.